What follows describes a single T cell receptor (beta chain). The CDR3 extends over 13 amino acids. V was trimmed by 3 bases and J by 8 bases, leaving 11 bases between them. Germline V gives CDR1 MNHNS, CDR2 SASEGT. The data were taken from a study of blood T cell repertoires in COVID-19. Here immunoSEQ multiplex PCR was the method, and the copy in TCRdb shows in-frame clones only, minus some. The table records roughly 35,000 clones, more than 65% of them present only once. The TCR originated in a man aged 80 or over with active or convalescent COVID-19. What was sequenced was peripheral blood. This chain uses TRBV6-1 with TRBJ1-5; tentative D call: TRBD1 (5 bases). CDR3 sequence: CASSDIRVEPQHF. The DNA of the CDR3 is TGTGCCAGCAGTGACATCAGGGTTGAGCCCCAGCATTTT.